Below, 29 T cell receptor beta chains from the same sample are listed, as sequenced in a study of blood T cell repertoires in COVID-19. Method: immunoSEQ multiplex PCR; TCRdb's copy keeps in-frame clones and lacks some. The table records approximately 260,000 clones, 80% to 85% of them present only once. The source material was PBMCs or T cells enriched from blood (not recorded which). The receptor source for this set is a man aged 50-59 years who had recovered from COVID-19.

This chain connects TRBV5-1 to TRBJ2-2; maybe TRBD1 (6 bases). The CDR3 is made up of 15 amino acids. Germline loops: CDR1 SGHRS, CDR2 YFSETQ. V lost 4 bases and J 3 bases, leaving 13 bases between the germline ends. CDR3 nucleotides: TGCGCCAGCAGCACCGGGACAACATACACCGGGGAGCTGTTTTTT. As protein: CASSTGTTYTGELFF.

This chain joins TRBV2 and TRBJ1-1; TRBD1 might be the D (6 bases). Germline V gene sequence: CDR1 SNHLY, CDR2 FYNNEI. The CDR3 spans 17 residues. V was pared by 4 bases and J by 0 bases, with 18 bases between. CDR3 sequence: CASSAVGRGSLNTEAFF. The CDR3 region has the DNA TGTGCCAGCAGTGCGGTTGGCAGGGGTTCCCTGAACACTGAAGCTTTCTTT.

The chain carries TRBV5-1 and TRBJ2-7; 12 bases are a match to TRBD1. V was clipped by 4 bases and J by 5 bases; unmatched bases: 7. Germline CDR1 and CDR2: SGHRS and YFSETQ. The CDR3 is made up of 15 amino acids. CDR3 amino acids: CASSKGQGAVHEQYF. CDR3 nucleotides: TGCGCCAGCAGCAAGGGACAGGGGGCCGTCCACGAGCAGTACTTC.

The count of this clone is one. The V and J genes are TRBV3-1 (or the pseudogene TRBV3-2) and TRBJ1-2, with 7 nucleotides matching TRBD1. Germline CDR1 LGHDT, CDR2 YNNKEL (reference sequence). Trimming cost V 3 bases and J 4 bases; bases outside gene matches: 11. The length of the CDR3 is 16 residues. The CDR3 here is CASSHPPAGGGYGYTF. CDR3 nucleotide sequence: TGTGCCAGCAGCCACCCCCCCGCAGGGGGAGGCTATGGCTACACCTTC.

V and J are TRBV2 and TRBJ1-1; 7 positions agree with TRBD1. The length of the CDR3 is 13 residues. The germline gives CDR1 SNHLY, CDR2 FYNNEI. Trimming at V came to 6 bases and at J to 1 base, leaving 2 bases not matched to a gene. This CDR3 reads CASRGTANTEAFF. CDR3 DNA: TGTGCCAGCAGAGGGACAGCGAACACTGAAGCTTTCTTT.

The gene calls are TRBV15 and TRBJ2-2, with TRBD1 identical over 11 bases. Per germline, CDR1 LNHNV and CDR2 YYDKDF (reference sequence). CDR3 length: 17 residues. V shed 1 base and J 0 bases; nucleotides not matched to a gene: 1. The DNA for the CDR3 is TGTGCCACCAGCAGAGTGGGACAGGGGGCGAACACCGGGGAGCTGTTTTTT. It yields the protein CATSRVGQGANTGELFF. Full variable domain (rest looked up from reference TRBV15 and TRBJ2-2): DAMVIQNPRYQVTQFGKPVTLSCSQTLNHNVMYWYQQKSSQAPKLLFHYYDKDFNNEADTPDNFQSRRPNTSFCFLDIRSPGLGDTAMYLCATSRVGQGANTGELFFGEGSRLTVL.

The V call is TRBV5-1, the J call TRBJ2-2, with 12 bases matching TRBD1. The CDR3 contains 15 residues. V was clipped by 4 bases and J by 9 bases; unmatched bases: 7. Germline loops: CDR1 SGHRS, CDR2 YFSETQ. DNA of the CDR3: TGCGCCAGCAGCCACGCCGGGACAGGGGGCTGGGAGCTGTTTTTT. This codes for CASSHAGTGGWELFF.

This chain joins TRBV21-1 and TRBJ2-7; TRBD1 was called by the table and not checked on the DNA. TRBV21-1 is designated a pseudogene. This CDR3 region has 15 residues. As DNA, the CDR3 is TGTGCCAGCAGCACCCGGCGACAGACAGCCTACGAGCAGTACTTC. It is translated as CASSTRRQTAYEQYF.

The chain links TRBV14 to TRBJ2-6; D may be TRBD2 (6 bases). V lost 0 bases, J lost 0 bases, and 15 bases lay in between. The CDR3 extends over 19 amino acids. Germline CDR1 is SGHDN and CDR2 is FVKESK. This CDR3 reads CASSQDSGRDLSGANVLTF. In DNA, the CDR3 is TGTGCCAGCAGCCAAGATAGCGGCAGGGACCTCTCTGGGGCCAACGTCCTGACTTTC.

This CDR3 is CASSRLAGSYEQYF. DNA for the CDR3: TGCGCCAGCAGCCGACTAGCGGGTTCCTACGAGCAGTACTTC. V is TRBV4-1 and J is TRBJ2-7; 10 nucleotides agree with TRBD2. This CDR3 has 14 amino acids. The germline V gene encodes CDR1 MGHRA and CDR2 YSYEKL. The J segment lost 1 base and the V segment lost 4 bases, leaving 1 base of the junction unmatched.

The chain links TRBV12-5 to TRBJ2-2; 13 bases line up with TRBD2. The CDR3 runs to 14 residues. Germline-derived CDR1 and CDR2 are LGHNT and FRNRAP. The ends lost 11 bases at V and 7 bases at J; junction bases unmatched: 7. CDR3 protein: CAPGTSGADGELFF. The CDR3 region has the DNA TGTGCTCCCGGGACTAGCGGGGCCGACGGGGAGCTGTTTTTT.

CDR3 in amino acids: CASSVRGTGHQETQYF. CDR3 sequence (DNA): TGTGCCAGCAGCGTACGCGGGACAGGCCACCAAGAGACCCAGTACTTC. The chain is built from TRBV9 and TRBJ2-5, with 8 bases that match TRBD1. From germline, CDR1 is SGDLS and CDR2 YYNGEE. V was pared by 1 base and J by 0 bases, with 5 bases of the junction left unmatched. This CDR3 contains 16 residues.

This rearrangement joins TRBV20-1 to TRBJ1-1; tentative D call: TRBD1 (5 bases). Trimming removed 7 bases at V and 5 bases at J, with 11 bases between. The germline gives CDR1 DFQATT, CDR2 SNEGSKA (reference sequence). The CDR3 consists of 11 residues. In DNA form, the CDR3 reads TGCAGTGGGGCGCGGGGGACTGAAGCTTTCTTT. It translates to CSGARGTEAFF.

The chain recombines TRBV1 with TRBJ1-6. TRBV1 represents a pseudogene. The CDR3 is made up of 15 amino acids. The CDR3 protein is CTSSQEPGFNSPLHF. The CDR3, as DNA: TGCACCAGCAGCCAAGAACCGGGATTTAATTCACCCCTCCACTTT.

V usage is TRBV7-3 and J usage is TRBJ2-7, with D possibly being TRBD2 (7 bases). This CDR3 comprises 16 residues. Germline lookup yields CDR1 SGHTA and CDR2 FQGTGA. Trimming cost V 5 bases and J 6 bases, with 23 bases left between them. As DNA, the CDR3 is TGTGCCAGCAGCCTAAGCGGGACACCGGGGGGTGGCGAGCAGTACTTC. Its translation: CASSLSGTPGGGEQYF.

CDR3 DNA: TGCGCCAGCAGCCTCCAGGCGGGAGCGGGCACCGGGGAGCTGTTTTTT. Translation gives CASSLQAGAGTGELFF. The chain couples TRBV5-1 to TRBJ2-2; TRBD2 aligns across 7 bases. Germline V gene data show CDR1 as SGHRS and CDR2 as YFSETQ. The length of the CDR3 is 16 residues. V dropped 4 bases and J dropped 4; count of bases not matched to a gene: 10.

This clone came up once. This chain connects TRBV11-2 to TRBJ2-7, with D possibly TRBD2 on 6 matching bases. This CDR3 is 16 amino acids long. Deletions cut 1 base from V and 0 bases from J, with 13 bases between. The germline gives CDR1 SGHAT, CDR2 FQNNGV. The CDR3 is CASSLAPRDFSYEQYF. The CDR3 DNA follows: TGTGCCAGCAGCTTAGCCCCCCGGGACTTCTCCTACGAGCAGTACTTC.

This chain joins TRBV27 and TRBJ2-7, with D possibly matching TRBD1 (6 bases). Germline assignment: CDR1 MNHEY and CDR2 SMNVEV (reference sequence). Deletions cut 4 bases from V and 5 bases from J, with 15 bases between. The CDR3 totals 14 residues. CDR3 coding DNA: TGTGCCAGCAGTTCCTACAGGGTAAGAAACGAGCAGTACTTC. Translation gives CASSSYRVRNEQYF.

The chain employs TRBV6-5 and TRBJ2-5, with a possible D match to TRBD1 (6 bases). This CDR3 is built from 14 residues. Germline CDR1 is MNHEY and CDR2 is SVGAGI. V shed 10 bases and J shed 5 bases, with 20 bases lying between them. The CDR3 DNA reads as TGTGCCACCAACAGGGTTGGTGGTTGGGAGACCCAGTACTTC. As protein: CATNRVGGWETQYF.

This CDR3 is CAWSFSSNQPQHF. CDR3 DNA: TGTGCCTGGAGTTTCAGTAGCAATCAGCCCCAGCATTTT. The rearrangement links TRBV30 to TRBJ1-5; D remains ambiguous. The CDR3 totals 13 residues. The V end was cut by 2 bases, the J end by 0 bases, with 5 bases between. The germline gives CDR1 GTSNPN, CDR2 SVGIG (reference sequence).

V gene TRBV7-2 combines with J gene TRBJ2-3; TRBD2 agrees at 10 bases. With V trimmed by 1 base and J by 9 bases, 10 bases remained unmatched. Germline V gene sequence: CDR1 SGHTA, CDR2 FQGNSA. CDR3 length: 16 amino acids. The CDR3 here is CASSLELGLAAITQYF. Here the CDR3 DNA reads TGTGCCAGCAGCTTAGAGCTTGGACTAGCGGCAATCACGCAGTATTTT.

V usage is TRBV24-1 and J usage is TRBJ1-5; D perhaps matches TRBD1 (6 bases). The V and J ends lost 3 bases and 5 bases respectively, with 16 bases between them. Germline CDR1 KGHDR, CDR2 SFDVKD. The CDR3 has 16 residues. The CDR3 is CATSDGGAAPHQPQHF. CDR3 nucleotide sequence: TGTGCCACCAGTGATGGGGGGGCAGCGCCGCATCAGCCCCAGCATTTT.

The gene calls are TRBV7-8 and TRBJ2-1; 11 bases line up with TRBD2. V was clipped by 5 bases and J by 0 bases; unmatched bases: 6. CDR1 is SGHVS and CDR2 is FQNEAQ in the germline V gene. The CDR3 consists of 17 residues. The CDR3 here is CASSPDTSGSSYNEQFF. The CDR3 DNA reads TGTGCCAGCAGCCCCGACACTAGCGGGAGCTCCTACAATGAGCAGTTCTTC.

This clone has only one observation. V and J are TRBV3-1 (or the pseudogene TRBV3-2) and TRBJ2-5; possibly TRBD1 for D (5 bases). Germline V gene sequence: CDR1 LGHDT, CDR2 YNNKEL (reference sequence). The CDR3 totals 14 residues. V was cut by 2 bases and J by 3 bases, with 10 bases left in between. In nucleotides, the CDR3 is TGTGCCAGCAGCCAAAGACAGACTGAAGAGACCCAGTACTTC. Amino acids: CASSQRQTEETQYF.

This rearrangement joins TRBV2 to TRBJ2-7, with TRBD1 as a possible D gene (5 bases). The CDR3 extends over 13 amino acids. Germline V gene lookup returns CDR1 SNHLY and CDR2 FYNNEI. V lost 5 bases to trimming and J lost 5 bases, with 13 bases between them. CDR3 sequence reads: CASSTQGEDEQYF. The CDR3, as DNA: TGTGCCAGCAGTACGCAGGGCGAGGACGAGCAGTACTTC.

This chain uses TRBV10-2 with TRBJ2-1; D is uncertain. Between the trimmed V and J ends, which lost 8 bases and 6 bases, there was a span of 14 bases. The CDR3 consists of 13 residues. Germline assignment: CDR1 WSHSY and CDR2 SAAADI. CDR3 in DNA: TGCGCCAGCCAGGTAAATCCTTTCAATGAGCAGTTCTTC. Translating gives CASQVNPFNEQFF.

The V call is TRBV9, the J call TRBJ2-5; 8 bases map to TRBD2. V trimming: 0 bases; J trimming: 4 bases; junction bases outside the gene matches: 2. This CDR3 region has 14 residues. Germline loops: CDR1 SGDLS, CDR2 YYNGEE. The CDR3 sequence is CASSVEGLGETQYF. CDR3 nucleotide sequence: TGTGCCAGCAGCGTAGAGGGACTAGGAGAGACCCAGTACTTC. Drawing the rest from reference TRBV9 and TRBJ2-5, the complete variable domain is DSGVTQTPKHLITATGQRVTLRCSPRSGDLSVYWYQQSLDQGLQFLIQYYNGEERAKGNILERFSAQQFPDLHSELNLSSLELGDSALYFCASSVEGLGETQYFGPGTRLLVL.

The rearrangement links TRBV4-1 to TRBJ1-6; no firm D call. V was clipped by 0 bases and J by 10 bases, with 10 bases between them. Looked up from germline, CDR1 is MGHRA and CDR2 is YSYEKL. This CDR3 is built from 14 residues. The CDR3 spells CASSQEGASSPLHF. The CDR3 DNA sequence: TGCGCCAGCAGCCAAGAGGGAGCTAGCTCACCCCTCCACTTT.

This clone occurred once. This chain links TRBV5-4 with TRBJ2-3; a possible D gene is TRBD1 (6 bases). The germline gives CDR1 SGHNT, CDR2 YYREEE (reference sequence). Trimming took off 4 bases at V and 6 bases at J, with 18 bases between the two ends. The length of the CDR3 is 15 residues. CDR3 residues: CASSPGQTHSDTQYF. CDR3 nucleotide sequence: TGTGCCAGCAGCCCCGGACAGACACACAGCGATACGCAGTATTTT.